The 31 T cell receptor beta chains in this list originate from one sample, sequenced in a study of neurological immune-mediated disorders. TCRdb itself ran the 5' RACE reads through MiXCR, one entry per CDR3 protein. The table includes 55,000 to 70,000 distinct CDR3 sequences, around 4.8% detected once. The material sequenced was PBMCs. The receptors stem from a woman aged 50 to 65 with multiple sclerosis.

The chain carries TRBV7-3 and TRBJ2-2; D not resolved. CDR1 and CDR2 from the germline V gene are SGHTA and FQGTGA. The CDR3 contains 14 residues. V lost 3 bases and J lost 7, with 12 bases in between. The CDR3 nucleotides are TGTGCCAGCAGCTTGGGAAACCCCTTCGGGGAGCTGTTTTTT. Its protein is CASSLGNPFGELFF.

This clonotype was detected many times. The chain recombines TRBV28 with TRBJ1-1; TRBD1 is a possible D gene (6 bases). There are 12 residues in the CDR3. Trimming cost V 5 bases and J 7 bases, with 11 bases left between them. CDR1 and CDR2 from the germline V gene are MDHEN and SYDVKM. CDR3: CASSTGFLEAFF. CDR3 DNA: TGTGCCAGCAGTACAGGGTTTCTTGAAGCTTTCTTT.

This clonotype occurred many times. The CDR3 bases are TGCAGTGCTACCGGTCTAGCGGGGATAGGGAATGAGCAGTTCTTC. Translated: CSATGLAGIGNEQFF. This rearrangement joins TRBV20-1 to TRBJ2-1; 9 nucleotides match TRBD2. Germline V gene lookup returns CDR1 DFQATT and CDR2 SNEGSKA (reference sequence). The ends lost 4 bases at V and 7 bases at J; junction bases unmatched: 11. The CDR3 runs 15 residues.

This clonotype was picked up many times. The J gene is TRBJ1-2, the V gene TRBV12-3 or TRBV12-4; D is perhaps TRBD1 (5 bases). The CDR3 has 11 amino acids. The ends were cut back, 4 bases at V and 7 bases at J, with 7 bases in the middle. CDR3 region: CASSSGTGYTF. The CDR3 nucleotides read TGTGCCAGCAGTTCCGGGACTGGCTACACCTTC.

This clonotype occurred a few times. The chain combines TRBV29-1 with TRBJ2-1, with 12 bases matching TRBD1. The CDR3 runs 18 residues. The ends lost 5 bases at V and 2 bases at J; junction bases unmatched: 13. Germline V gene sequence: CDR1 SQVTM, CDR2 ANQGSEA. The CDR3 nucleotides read TGCAGCGTTCCCCTAGGCGGGGGGACAGGGGGCCCCTACAATGAGCAGTTCTTC. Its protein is CSVPLGGGTGGPYNEQFF.

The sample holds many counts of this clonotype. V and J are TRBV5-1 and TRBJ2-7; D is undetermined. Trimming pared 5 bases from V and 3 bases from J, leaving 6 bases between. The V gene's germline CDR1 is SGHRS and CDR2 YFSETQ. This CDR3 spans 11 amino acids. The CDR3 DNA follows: TGCGCCAGCAGTTCGGTCTACGAGCAGTACTTC. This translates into CASSSVYEQYF. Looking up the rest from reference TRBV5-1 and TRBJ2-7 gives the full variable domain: KAGVTQTPRYLIKTRGQQVTLSCSPISGHRSVSWYQQTPGQGLQFLFEYFSETQRNKGNFPGRFSGRQFSNSRSEMNVSTLELGDSALYLCASSSVYEQYFGPGTRLTVT.

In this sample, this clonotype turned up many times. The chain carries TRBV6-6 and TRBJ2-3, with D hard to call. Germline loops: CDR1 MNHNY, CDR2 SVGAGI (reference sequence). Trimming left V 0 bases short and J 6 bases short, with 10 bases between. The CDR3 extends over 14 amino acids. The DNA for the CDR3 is TGTGCCAGCAGTTACTCGGTACAAGCTGATACGCAGTATTTT. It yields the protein CASSYSVQADTQYF.

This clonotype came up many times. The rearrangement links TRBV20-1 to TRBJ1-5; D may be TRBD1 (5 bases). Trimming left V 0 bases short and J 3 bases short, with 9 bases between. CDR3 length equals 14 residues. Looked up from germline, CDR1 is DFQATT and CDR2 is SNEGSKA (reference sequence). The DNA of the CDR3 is TGCAGTGCTAGAGATTGGGGGTCCAATCAGCCCCAGCATTTT. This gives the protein CSARDWGSNQPQHF.

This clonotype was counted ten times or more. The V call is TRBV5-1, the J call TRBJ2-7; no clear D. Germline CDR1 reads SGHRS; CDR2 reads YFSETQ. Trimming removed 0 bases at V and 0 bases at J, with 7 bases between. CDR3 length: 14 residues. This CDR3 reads CASSLEGSSYEQYF. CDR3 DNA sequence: TGCGCCAGCAGCTTGGAGGGCAGCTCCTACGAGCAGTACTTC.

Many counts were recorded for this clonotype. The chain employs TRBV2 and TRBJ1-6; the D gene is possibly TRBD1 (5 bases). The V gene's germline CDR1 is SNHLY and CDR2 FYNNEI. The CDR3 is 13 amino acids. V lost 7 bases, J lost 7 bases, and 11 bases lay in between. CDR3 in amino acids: CASNDRGNSPLHF. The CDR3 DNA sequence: TGTGCCAGCAATGACAGAGGGAATTCACCCCTCCACTTT.

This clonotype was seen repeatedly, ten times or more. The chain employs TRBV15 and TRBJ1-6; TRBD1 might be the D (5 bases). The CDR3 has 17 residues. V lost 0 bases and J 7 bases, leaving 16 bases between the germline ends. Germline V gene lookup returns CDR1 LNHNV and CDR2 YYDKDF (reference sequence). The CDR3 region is CATSRDAGRRVNSPLHF. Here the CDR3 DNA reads TGTGCCACCAGCAGAGATGCGGGACGGAGAGTAAATTCACCCCTCCACTTT. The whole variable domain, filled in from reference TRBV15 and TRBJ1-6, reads DAMVIQNPRYQVTQFGKPVTLSCSQTLNHNVMYWYQQKSSQAPKLLFHYYDKDFNNEADTPDNFQSRRPNTSFCFLDIRSPGLGDTAMYLCATSRDAGRRVNSPLHFGNGTRLTVT.

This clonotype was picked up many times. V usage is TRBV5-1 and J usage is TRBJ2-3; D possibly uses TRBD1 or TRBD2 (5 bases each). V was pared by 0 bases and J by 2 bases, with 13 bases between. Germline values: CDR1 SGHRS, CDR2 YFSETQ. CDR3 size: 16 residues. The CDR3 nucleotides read TGCGCCAGCAGCTTGGCCCGGGACGGCTTCACAGATACGCAGTATTTT. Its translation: CASSLARDGFTDTQYF. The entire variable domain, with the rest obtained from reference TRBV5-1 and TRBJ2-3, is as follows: KAGVTQTPRYLIKTRGQQVTLSCSPISGHRSVSWYQQTPGQGLQFLFEYFSETQRNKGNFPGRFSGRQFSNSRSEMNVSTLELGDSALYLCASSLARDGFTDTQYFGPGTRLTVL.

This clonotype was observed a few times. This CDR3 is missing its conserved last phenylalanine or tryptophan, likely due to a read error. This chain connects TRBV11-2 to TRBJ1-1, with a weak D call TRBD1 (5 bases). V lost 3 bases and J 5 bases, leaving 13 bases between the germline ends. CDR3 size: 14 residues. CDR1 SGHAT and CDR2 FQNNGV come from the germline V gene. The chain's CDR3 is CASSFTPEGTEAFN. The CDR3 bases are TGTGCCAGCAGCTTTACCCCCGAGGGGACTGAAGCTTTCAAT.

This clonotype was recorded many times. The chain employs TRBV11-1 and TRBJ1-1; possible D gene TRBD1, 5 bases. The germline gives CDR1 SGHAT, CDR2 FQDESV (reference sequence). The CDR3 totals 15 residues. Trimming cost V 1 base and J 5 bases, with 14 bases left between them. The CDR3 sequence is CASSLDAGQGTEAFF. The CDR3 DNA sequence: TGTGCCAGCAGCTTAGACGCAGGGCAAGGGACTGAAGCTTTCTTT.

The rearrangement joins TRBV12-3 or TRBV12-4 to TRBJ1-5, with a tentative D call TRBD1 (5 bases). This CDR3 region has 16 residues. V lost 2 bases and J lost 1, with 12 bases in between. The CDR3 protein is CASSLSGTASNQPQHF. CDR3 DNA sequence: TGTGCCAGCAGTTTAAGTGGGACGGCGAGCAATCAGCCCCAGCATTTT.

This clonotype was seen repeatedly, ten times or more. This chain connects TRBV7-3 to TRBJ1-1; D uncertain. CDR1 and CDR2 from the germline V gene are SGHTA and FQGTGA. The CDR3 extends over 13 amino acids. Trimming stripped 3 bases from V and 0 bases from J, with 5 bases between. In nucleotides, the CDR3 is TGTGCCAGCAGCTTTGGGCTGAACACTGAAGCTTTCTTT. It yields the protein CASSFGLNTEAFF. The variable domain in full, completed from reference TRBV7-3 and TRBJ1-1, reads GAGVSQTPSNKVTEKGKYVELRCDPISGHTALYWYRQSLGQGPEFLIYFQGTGAADDSGLPNDRFFAVRPEGSVSTLKIQRTERGDSAVYLCASSFGLNTEAFFGQGTRLTVV.

The CDR3 protein is CASSRLTGGETQYF. In nucleotides, the CDR3 is TGTGCCAGCAGCCGATTAACAGGAGGGGAGACCCAGTACTTC. J is TRBJ2-5 and V is TRBV11-1, with D possibly matching TRBD2 (6 bases). Trimming left V 5 bases short and J 5 bases short, with 15 bases between. The germline gives CDR1 SGHAT, CDR2 FQDESV (reference sequence). The length of the CDR3 is 14 residues.

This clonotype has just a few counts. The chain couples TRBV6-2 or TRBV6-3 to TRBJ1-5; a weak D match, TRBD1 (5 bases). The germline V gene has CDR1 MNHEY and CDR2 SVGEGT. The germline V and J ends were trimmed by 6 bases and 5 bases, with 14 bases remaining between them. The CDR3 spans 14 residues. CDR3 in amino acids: CASSLDRSYQPQHF. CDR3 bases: TGTGCCAGCAGCTTAGACAGATCTTATCAGCCCCAGCATTTT.

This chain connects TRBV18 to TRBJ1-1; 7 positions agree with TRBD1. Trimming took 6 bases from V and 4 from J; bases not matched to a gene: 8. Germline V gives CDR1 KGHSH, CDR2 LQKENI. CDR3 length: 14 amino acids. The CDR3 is CASSQDRSGTEAFF. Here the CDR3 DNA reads TGTGCCAGCTCCCAGGACAGGTCGGGCACTGAAGCTTTCTTT.

CDR3 bases: TGCGCCAGCAGCTTGGATCCGGGGCCCTACGAGCAGTACGTC. It codes for CASSLDPGPYEQYV. The chain carries TRBV5-1 and TRBJ2-7; D possibly uses TRBD1 or TRBD2 (5 bases each). In germline, CDR1 is SGHRS, CDR2 YFSETQ. The CDR3 contains 14 residues. V lost 0 bases and J lost 2, with 9 bases in between.

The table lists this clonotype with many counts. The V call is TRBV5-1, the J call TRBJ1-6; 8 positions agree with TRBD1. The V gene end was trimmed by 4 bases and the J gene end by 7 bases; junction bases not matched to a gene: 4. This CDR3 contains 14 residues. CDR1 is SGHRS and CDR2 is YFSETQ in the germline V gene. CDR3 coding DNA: TGCGCCAGCAGCCAGGACAGGGCCAATTCACCCCTCCACTTT. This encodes CASSQDRANSPLHF.

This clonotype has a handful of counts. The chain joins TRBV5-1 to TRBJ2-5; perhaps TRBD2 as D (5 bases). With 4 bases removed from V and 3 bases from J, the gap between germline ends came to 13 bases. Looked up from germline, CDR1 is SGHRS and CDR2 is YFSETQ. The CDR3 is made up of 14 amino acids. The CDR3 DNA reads TGCGCCAGCAGCCCCCTTCTGAGGGAAGAGACCCAGTACTTC. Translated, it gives CASSPLLREETQYF.

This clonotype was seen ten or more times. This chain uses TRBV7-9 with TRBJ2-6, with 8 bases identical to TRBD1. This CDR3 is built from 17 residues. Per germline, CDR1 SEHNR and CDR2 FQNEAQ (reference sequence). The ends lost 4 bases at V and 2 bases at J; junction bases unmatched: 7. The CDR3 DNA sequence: TGTGCCAGCAGCTCTCGACAGGGGAAGGCTGGGGCCAACGTCCTGACTTTC. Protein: CASSSRQGKAGANVLTF. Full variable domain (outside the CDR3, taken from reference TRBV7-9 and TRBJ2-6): DTGVSQNPRHKITKRGQNVTFRCDPISEHNRLYWYRQTLGQGPEFLTYFQNEAQLEKSRLLSDRFSAERPKGSFSTLEIQRTEQGDSAMYLCASSSRQGKAGANVLTFGAGSRLTVL.

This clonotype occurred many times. The CDR3 DNA is TGTGCCAGCAGCCGCGACAGAACCTATGGCTACACCTTC. It translates to CASSRDRTYGYTF. The J gene is TRBJ1-2, the V gene TRBV7-2; a weak D match, TRBD1 (5 bases). The CDR3 consists of 13 residues. Germline loops: CDR1 SGHTA, CDR2 FQGNSA. Trimming shortened V by 5 bases and J by 4 bases, and 11 bases separated the two germline ends.

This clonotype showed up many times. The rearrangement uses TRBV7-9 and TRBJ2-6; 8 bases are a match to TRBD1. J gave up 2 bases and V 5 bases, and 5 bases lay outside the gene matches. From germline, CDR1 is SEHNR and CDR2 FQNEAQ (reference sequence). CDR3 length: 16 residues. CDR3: CASSETGGAGANVLTF. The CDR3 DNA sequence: TGTGCCAGCAGCGAAACAGGGGGAGCTGGGGCCAACGTCCTGACTTTC.

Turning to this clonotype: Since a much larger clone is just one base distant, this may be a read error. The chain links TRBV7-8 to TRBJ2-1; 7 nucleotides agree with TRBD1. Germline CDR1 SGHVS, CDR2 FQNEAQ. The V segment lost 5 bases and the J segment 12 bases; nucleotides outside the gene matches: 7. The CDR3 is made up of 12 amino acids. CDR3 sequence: CASSITGDGQFF. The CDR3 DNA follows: TGTGCCAGCAGCATAACAGGGGATGGGCAGTTCTTC.

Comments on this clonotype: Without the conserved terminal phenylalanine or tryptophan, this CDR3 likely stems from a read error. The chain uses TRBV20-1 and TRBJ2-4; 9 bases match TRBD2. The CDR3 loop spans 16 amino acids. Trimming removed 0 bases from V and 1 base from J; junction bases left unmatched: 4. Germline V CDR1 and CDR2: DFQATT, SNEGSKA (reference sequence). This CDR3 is CSARDPSGGAKNIQYN. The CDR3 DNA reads TGCAGTGCTAGAGATCCCAGCGGGGGGGCCAAAAACATTCAGTACAAC.

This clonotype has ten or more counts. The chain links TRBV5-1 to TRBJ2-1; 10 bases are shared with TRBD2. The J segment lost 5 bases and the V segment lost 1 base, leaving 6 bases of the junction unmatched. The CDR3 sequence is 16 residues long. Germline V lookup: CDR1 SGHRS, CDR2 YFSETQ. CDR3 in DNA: TGCGCCAGCAGCTTGCAAGCTAGCGGGGGAAACAATGAGCAGTTCTTC. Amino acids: CASSLQASGGNNEQFF.

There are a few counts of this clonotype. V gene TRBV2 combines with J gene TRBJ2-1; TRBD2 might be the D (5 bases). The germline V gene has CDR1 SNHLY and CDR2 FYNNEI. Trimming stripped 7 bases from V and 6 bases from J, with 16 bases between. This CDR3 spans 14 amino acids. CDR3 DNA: TGTGCCAGCATGTTTGCACCGGACTCCAATGAGCAGTTCTTC. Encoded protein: CASMFAPDSNEQFF. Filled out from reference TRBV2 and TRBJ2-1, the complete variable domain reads EPEVTQTPSHQVTQMGQEVILRCVPISNHLYFYWYRQILGQKVEFLVSFYNNEISEKSEIFDDQFSVERPDGSNFTLKIRSTKLEDSAMYFCASMFAPDSNEQFFGPGTRLTVL.

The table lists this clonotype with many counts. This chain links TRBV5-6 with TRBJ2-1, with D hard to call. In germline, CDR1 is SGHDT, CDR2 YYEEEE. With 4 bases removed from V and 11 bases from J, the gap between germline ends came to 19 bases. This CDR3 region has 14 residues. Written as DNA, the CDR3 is TGTGCCAGCAGCCATTCGGCTACAGATGGAAAGCAGTTCTTC. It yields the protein CASSHSATDGKQFF.

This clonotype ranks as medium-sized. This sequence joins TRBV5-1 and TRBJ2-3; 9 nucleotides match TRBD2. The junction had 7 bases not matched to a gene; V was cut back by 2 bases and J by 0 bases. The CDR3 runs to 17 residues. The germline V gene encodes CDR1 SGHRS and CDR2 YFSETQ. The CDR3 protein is CASSFQILAGSTDTQYF. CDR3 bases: TGCGCCAGCAGCTTCCAAATCCTAGCGGGGAGCACAGATACGCAGTATTTT.